These 22 T cell receptor beta chains originate from one sample sequenced in a study of regulatory T cells in long-lasting Graves disease. Time point noted: persistent/refractory GD, antithyroid drugs over 5 years with positive TRAb. After RNA was extracted from PBMCs, the TCR library was made from it. CDR3-region Arm-PCR and iRepertoire HTBI primers produced the TCR beta libraries. TCRdb ran MiXCR on the multiplex PCR reads and lists one entry per CDR3 protein. The sample consists of about 460,000 distinct CDR3 sequences, less than 25% of them appearing once. Sequencing used peripheral blood mononuclear cells (PBMCs), obtained when the disease was refractory, from a patient treated with antithyroid drugs. These receptors all stem from a female donor with Graves disease.

This clonotype appeared a single time. V is TRBV5-1 and J is TRBJ2-7; 10 bases fit TRBD1. V was clipped by 2 bases and J by 6 bases; unmatched bases: 11. Germline assignment: CDR1 SGHRS and CDR2 YFSETQ. This CDR3 has 16 amino acids. CDR3 sequence (DNA): TGCGCCAGCAGCTTTGATCCGGGACAGGGGTACAGCGAGCAGTACTTC. It specifies CASSFDPGQGYSEQYF.

V is TRBV20-1 and J is TRBJ1-1; perhaps TRBD1 as D (5 bases). Germline V gives CDR1 DFQATT, CDR2 SNEGSKA (reference sequence). V was clipped by 0 bases and J by 1 base, with 15 bases between them. This CDR3 comprises 16 residues. The CDR3 region is CSARDRGLMRNTEAFF. The CDR3 DNA follows: TGCAGTGCTAGAGATAGGGGATTGATGAGGAACACTGAAGCTTTCTTT.

This clonotype was counted only a few times. The chain recombines TRBV7-2 with TRBJ2-2; TRBD1 matches at 7 bases. J was trimmed by 8 bases and V by 4 bases; bases with no gene match: 7. The germline CDR1 and CDR2 sequences are SGHTA and FQGNSA. This CDR3 is built from 14 residues. This CDR3 reads CASSWGTDSGELFF. The CDR3 coding sequence is TGTGCCAGCAGCTGGGGGACAGATTCTGGGGAGCTGTTTTTT.

This clonotype was observed many times. The chain joins TRBV7-2 to TRBJ2-7; 8 bases fit TRBD2. In germline, CDR1 is SGHTA, CDR2 FQGNSA. The CDR3 loop spans 15 amino acids. Trimming at V came to 1 base and at J to 2 bases, leaving 4 bases not matched to a gene. The DNA of the CDR3 is TGTGCCAGCAGCTTAGGGGCTAGCGGGCCCTACGAGCAGTACTTC. This codes for CASSLGASGPYEQYF.

This clonotype was recorded many times. The V gene is TRBV20-1, the J gene TRBJ1-4; D is perhaps TRBD1 (5 bases). CDR1 and CDR2 (germline): DFQATT, SNEGSKA (reference sequence). V was shortened by 2 bases and J by 8 bases, with 18 bases between the two germline ends. CDR3 size: 15 residues. This CDR3 is CSARPYSGLSEKLFF. CDR3 nucleotides: TGCAGTGCTAGACCGTACTCAGGGCTCTCAGAAAAACTGTTTTTT.

This clonotype was observed at least ten times. The V and J genes are TRBV28 and TRBJ1-5; no reliable D call. CDR1 is MDHEN, CDR2 SYDVKM, per germline. The CDR3 is made up of 17 amino acids. Trimming left V 8 bases short and J 2 bases short, with 22 bases between. The CDR3 nucleotides are TGTGCCAGCGGGGTCGGGGAGGTGGGTCCTCGCAATCAGCCCCAGCATTTT. Translating gives CASGVGEVGPRNQPQHF.

This clonotype was observed many times. The V and J genes are TRBV7-2 and TRBJ2-7; 7 bases align to TRBD1. The CDR3 sequence is 14 residues long. V lost 1 base to trimming and J lost 3 bases; unmatched junction nucleotides: 3. Germline loops: CDR1 SGHTA, CDR2 FQGNSA. The CDR3 sequence: CASSLDRGFYEQYF. The CDR3 region has the DNA TGTGCCAGCAGCTTAGACAGGGGTTTCTACGAGCAGTACTTC.

The chain links TRBV30 to TRBJ2-5, with D tentatively TRBD2 (6 bases). Trimming left V 1 base short and J 5 bases short, with 11 bases between. The CDR3 covers 13 residues. CDR1 GTSNPN and CDR2 SVGIG come from the germline V gene (reference sequence). Here the CDR3 reads CAWSANGGETQYF. The CDR3 nucleotides read TGTGCCTGGAGTGCAAACGGAGGGGAGACCCAGTACTTC.

This clonotype was seen ten or more times. The gene calls are TRBV28 and TRBJ1-2; D is ambiguous. This CDR3 is built from 12 residues. CDR1 is MDHEN and CDR2 is SYDVKM in the germline V gene. Trimming cost V 7 bases and J 5 bases, with 11 bases left between them. The CDR3 sequence is CASIDVGYGYTF. CDR3 nucleotide sequence: TGTGCCAGCATCGACGTGGGATATGGCTACACCTTC.

This clonotype was recorded a few times. At one end the junction does not follow the germline gene, possibly because of a read error. The CDR3 DNA sequence: TGTGCCAGCAGCCCGCCCGTATCTGGGGCCAACGTCCTGACTTTC. Amino acid sequence: CASSPPVSGANVLTF. The chain carries TRBV5-1 and TRBJ2-6; D is ambiguous. This CDR3 region has 15 residues. Germline assignment: CDR1 SGHRS and CDR2 YFSETQ.

This chain links TRBV15 with TRBJ2-2; D gene ambiguous. CDR1 and CDR2 from the germline V gene are LNHNV and YYDKDF (reference sequence). CDR3 length: 17 amino acids. Trimming pared 0 bases from V and 0 bases from J, leaving 11 bases between. In DNA form, the CDR3 reads TGTGCCACCAGCAGAGATCGGGCGAATACGAACACCGGGGAGCTGTTTTTT. It translates to CATSRDRANTNTGELFF. The full variable domain, in which reference TRBV15 and TRBJ2-2 provide the parts outside the CDR3, is DAMVIQNPRYQVTQFGKPVTLSCSQTLNHNVMYWYQQKSSQAPKLLFHYYDKDFNNEADTPDNFQSRRPNTSFCFLDIRSPGLGDTAMYLCATSRDRANTNTGELFFGEGSRLTVL.

This clonotype was recorded many times. This sequence joins TRBV10-3 and TRBJ1-5; the D is unclear. The V and J ends lost 3 bases and 1 base respectively, with 10 bases between them. CDR3 size: 15 residues. Germline V lookup: CDR1 ENHRY, CDR2 SYGVKD. The CDR3 region has the DNA TGTGCCATCAGTGACCCCGACATAAGCAATCAGCCCCAGCATTTT. Its protein product is CAISDPDISNQPQHF.

This clonotype was recorded at least ten times. One end of the junction does not line up with germline, which may come from a read error. V gene TRBV7-2 combines with J gene TRBJ2-6, with 8 positions matching TRBD2. The CDR3 is made up of 17 amino acids. CDR1 and CDR2 (germline): SGHTA, FQGNSA. CDR3 in DNA: TGTGCCAGCAGCGTAGCGGGGTTTCCCTCTGGGGCCAACGTCCTGACTTTC. Amino acids: CASSVAGFPSGANVLTF.

This clonotype has a count of ten or more. The chain combines TRBV19 with TRBJ1-1; D perhaps matches TRBD1 (5 bases). Germline CDR1 LNHDA, CDR2 SQIVND (reference sequence). The CDR3 is 14 residues long. Between the trimmed V and J ends, which lost 2 bases and 1 base, there was a span of 8 bases. Here the CDR3 reads CASSIFGANTEAFF. Here the CDR3 DNA reads TGTGCCAGTAGTATATTCGGGGCGAACACTGAAGCTTTCTTT.

This clonotype showed up just a few times. The chain is built from TRBV20-1 and TRBJ1-5; D possibly corresponds to TRBD1 (6 bases). The V and J ends lost 3 bases and 2 bases respectively, with 14 bases between them. The CDR3 runs to 15 residues. Germline assignment: CDR1 DFQATT and CDR2 SNEGSKA (reference sequence). For the CDR3, the DNA is TGCAGTGCTAGTGGCGAGGCAGGGGGCAATCAGCCCCAGCATTTT. Encoded protein: CSASGEAGGNQPQHF.

Comment on this clonotype: This may be a read error, as it is one base from a much larger clone. V gene TRBV28 combines with J gene TRBJ2-5, with TRBD1 as a possible D gene (5 bases). This CDR3 has 13 residues. CDR1 and CDR2 from the germline V gene are MDHEN and SYDVKM. The CDR3 loop reads CAGSFNRGETQYF. The DNA of the CDR3 is TGTGCCGGCAGTTTTAATAGGGGAGAGACCCAGTACTTC.

The sample holds a few counts of this clonotype. The chain uses TRBV6-5 and TRBJ2-7, with TRBD2 identical over 10 bases. The CDR3 contains 16 residues. CDR1 is MNHEY, CDR2 SVGAGI, per germline. Germline trimming cut 3 bases from V and 3 bases from J; bases unmatched to any gene: 8. The CDR3 coding sequence is TGTGCCAGCAGTTATCATCCTAGCGGGAGTATCTACGAGCAGTACTTC. Residues: CASSYHPSGSIYEQYF.

This clonotype was detected many times. V is TRBV7-9 and J is TRBJ2-7; weak D call: TRBD1 (6 bases). Trimming took off 5 bases at V and 7 bases at J, with 12 bases between the two ends. This CDR3 has 12 residues. Germline lookup yields CDR1 SEHNR and CDR2 FQNEAQ (reference sequence). DNA of the CDR3: TGTGCCAGCAGCAGACAGGTTGAGGAGCAGTACTTC. Its protein product is CASSRQVEEQYF. Variable domain in full (rest from reference TRBV7-9 and TRBJ2-7): DTGVSQNPRHKITKRGQNVTFRCDPISEHNRLYWYRQTLGQGPEFLTYFQNEAQLEKSRLLSDRFSAERPKGSFSTLEIQRTEQGDSAMYLCASSRQVEEQYFGPGTRLTVT.

In its sample, this clonotype was seen a few times. The chain couples TRBV30 to TRBJ1-5; 9 bases map to TRBD1. The germline CDR1 and CDR2 sequences are GTSNPN and SVGIG (reference sequence). The V segment lost 0 bases and the J segment 6 bases; nucleotides outside the gene matches: 3. The CDR3 spans 14 residues. DNA of the CDR3: TGTGCCTGGAGTGTACAGGGGGCCAGTCAGCCCCAGCATTTT. Amino acid sequence: CAWSVQGASQPQHF.

This clonotype was found a few times. The chain employs TRBV3-1 and TRBJ2-5; the D is unclear. The V gene's germline CDR1 is LGHDT and CDR2 YNNKEL (reference sequence). The CDR3 extends over 13 amino acids. V lost 0 bases to trimming and J lost 9 bases, with 11 bases between them. For the CDR3, the DNA is TGTGCCAGCAGCCAAGAGCAACGTAAGGCCCAGTACTTC. Encoded protein: CASSQEQRKAQYF.

This clonotype turned up a few times. The CDR3 loop is CASSPHHSTGGGGELFF. CDR3 sequence (DNA): TGTGCCAGTAGTCCACACCACTCCACAGGGGGCGGCGGGGAGCTGTTTTTT. This sequence joins TRBV19 and TRBJ2-2, with 9 bases lining up with TRBD1. The CDR3 runs to 17 residues. In germline, CDR1 is LNHDA, CDR2 SQIVND (reference sequence). The junction had 14 bases not matched to a gene; V was cut back by 5 bases and J by 7 bases.

This clonotype was seen only a few times. This chain links TRBV7-9 with TRBJ2-2, with a possible D match to TRBD1 (5 bases). The CDR3 totals 15 residues. CDR1 is SEHNR, CDR2 FQNEAQ, per germline (reference sequence). V gave up 7 bases and J gave up 4 bases, with 16 bases separating them. This chain's CDR3 is CASTKSNQGTGELFF. CDR3 nucleotide sequence: TGTGCCAGCACCAAGAGTAACCAGGGCACCGGGGAGCTGTTTTTT.